Listed below are T cell receptor beta chains from one sample, sequenced in a study of blood T cells in healthy people across ages. TCRdb fed the 5' RACE reads into MiXCR, producing one record per CDR3 protein. The sample holds about 1.1 million distinct CDR3 sequences, 35% to 40% seen once. Sequenced: blood. The receptors shown here come from a man younger than 35 in good health. Each CDR3 is given with its conserved first and last residue. The D gene is left open where the match is weak. Size is omitted from some rows. Given values are once, few, many or a class for expanded clones.

J,V,D,size,DNA,CDR3
TRBJ2-1,TRBV7-3,TRBD2,NA,TGTGCCAGCAGCCACGGGAGGGGTCCTAAGTTCTTT,CASSHGRGPKFF
TRBJ2-1,TRBV24-1,NA,few,TGTGCGGGGCAGGGGTTTAATGAGCAGTTCTTC,CAGQGFNEQFF
TRBJ1-4,TRBV7-9,NA,NA,TGTGCCAGCTCCTGGGGGCAGTCGGACGAAAAACTGTTTTTT,CASSWGQSDEKLFF
TRBJ1-2,TRBV6-6,NA,NA,TGTGCCATCACTAAGACAGACTATGGCTACACCTTC,CAITKTDYGYTF
TRBJ2-7,TRBV21-1,NA,few,TGTGCCAGCATCTCCCCCGGAAAAGGCTACGAGCAGTACTTC,CASISPGKGYEQYF
TRBJ2-5,TRBV20-1,TRBD2,NA,TGCAGTGCTAGAGATAGGACTAGCGGGGGGCGTAAACGACTTCAAGAGACCCAGTACTTC,CSARDRTSGGRKRLQETQYF
TRBJ2-5,TRBV3-1,NA,NA,TGTGCCAGCAGCCAGGGACGGATTAACCAAGAGACCCAGTACTTC,CASSQGRINQETQYF
TRBJ2-1,TRBV6-2/TRBV6-3,NA,NA,TGTGCCAGCAGTCAGTTTCAGGTTAGGACTAACGGCTCGGATGAGCAGTTCTTC,CASSQFQVRTNGSDEQFF
TRBJ1-2,TRBV14,NA,NA,TGTGCCAGCAGCCTGCTCCCCGGACAGAACTATGGCTACACCTTC,CASSLLPGQNYGYTF
TRBJ1-5,TRBV28,NA,NA,TGTGCCAGCAGCTACAACAGGGTTGGCAATCAGCCCCAGCATTTT,CASSYNRVGNQPQHF
TRBJ1-1,TRBV20-1,TRBD1,few,TGCAGCGCTAAACTTCGACAGGGGGCGGACACTGAAGCTTTCTTT,CSAKLRQGADTEAFF
TRBJ2-1,TRBV20-1,TRBD1,few,TGCAGTGCTAGAGATCGGACAGGGGATAGCAATGAGCAGTTCTTC,CSARDRTGDSNEQFF
TRBJ2-5,TRBV29-1,TRBD1,many,TGCAGCGTTGAGTGGACAGGGGCAGAGACCCAGTACTTC,CSVEWTGAETQYF
TRBJ1-1,TRBV9,NA,NA,TGTGCCAGCAGCAGCGCAAATAGGCGCGGGGTAGGAGGGACTGAAGCTTTCTTT,CASSSANRRGVGGTEAFF
TRBJ1-3,TRBV20-1,TRBD1,NA,TGCAGTGCGAACAGGGGAGACACCATATATTTT,CSANRGDTIYF
TRBJ2-3,TRBV5-1,TRBD2,few,TGCGCCAGCAGCTCGAGAAGGACTAGCGGGGGGGCCAGGACAGATACGCAGTATTTT,CASSSRRTSGGARTDTQYF
TRBJ2-1,TRBV4-2,NA,NA,TGTGCCAGCAGCCCGATACCCGCGGGGACCTACAATGAGCAGTTCTTC,CASSPIPAGTYNEQFF
TRBJ2-3,TRBV20-1,NA,NA,TGCAGTGTCCATGCCCCTGATAGCGTTAGCACAGATACGCAGTATTTT,CSVHAPDSVSTDTQYF
TRBJ1-1,TRBV7-9,NA,NA,TGTGCCAGCAGCCCGACGCACGGCAGGGTGAACACTGAAGCTTTCTTT,CASSPTHGRVNTEAFF
TRBJ1-1,TRBV11-1,TRBD1,NA,TGTGCCAGCAGCTTAGTAACAGGGGGCTTGGACACTGAAGCTTTCTTT,CASSLVTGGLDTEAFF
TRBJ1-2,TRBV10-3,NA,few,TGTGCCATCAGGAACAGGGTTTTGTATGGCTACACCTTC,CAIRNRVLYGYTF
TRBJ1-2,TRBV9,NA,NA,TGTGCCAGCAGCGTAGGCGGCAGGGCAGAATATGGCTACACCTTC,CASSVGGRAEYGYTF
TRBJ1-1,TRBV20-1,NA,NA,TGCAGTGCTAGATCGGGTAGTAACGCTGAAGCTTTCTTT,CSARSGSNAEAFF
TRBJ2-1,TRBV20-1,TRBD2,NA,TGCAGTGCTAGAGCTGGGGGGGGTAAAAATGAGCAGTTCTTC,CSARAGGGKNEQFF
TRBJ1-2,TRBV7-2,NA,NA,TGTGCCAGCAGCTTAGCTACGGAGGGTGGCTACACCTTC,CASSLATEGGYTF
TRBJ1-2,TRBV6-4,TRBD1,few,TGTGCCAGCAGAAGGACAGGGGTTTATGGTGGCTACACCTTC,CASRRTGVYGGYTF
TRBJ2-1,TRBV7-2,NA,once,TGTGCCAGCAGCTTCCAGGGAATGGAGACCCAGTTCTTC,CASSFQGMETQFF
TRBJ1-1,TRBV4-3,NA,few,TGCGCCAGCAGCCAAGAACGGCCGACTGAAGCTTTCTTT,CASSQERPTEAFF
TRBJ1-5,TRBV18,NA,few,TGTGCCAGCTCGGGTGGGGGTACGAACCAGCCCCAGCATTTT,CASSGGGTNQPQHF
TRBJ1-3,TRBV29-1,NA,once,TGCAGCGTTGCAGGGTTTGGGAACACCATATATTTT,CSVAGFGNTIYF